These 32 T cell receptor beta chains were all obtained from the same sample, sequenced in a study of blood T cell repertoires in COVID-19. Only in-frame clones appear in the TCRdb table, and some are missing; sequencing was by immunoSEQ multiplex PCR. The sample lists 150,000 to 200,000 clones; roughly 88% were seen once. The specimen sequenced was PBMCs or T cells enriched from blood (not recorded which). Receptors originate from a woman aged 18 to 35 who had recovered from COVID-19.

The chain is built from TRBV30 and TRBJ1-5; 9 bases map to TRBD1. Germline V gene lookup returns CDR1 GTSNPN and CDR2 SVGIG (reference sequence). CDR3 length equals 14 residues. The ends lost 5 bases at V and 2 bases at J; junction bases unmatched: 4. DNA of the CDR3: TGTGCCTGGGACAGGGGGATGGGCAATCAGCCCCAGCATTTT. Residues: CAWDRGMGNQPQHF.

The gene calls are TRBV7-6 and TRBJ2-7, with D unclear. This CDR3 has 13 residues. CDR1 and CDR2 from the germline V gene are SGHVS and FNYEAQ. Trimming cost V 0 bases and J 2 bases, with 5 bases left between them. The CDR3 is CASSLATAYEQYF. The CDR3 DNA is TGTGCCAGCAGCTTAGCTACAGCCTACGAGCAGTACTTC.

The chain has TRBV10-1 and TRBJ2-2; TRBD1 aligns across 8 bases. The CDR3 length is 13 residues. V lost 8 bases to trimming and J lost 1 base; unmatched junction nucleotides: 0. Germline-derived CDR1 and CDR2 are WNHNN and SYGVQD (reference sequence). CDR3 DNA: TGCGCCAGCGGACAGGGGAACACCGGGGAGCTGTTTTTT. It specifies CASGQGNTGELFF.

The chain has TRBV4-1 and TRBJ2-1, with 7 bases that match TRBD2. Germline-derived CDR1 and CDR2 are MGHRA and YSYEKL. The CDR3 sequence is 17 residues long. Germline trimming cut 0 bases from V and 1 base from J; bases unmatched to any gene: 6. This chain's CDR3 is CASSQDGSGTSYNEQFF. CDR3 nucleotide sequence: TGCGCCAGCAGCCAAGATGGGAGCGGGACGTCCTACAATGAGCAGTTCTTC.

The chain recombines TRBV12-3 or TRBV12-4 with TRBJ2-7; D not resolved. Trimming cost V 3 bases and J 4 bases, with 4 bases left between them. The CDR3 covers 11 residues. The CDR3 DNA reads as TGTGCCAGCAGTTTCTCGTACGAGCAGTACTTC. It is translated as CASSFSYEQYF.

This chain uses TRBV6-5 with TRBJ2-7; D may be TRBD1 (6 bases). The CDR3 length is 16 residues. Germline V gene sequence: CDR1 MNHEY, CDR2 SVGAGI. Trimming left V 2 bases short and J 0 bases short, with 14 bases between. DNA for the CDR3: TGTGCCAGCAGTTACCCTGTCGGGACAAACTCCTACGAGCAGTACTTC. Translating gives CASSYPVGTNSYEQYF.

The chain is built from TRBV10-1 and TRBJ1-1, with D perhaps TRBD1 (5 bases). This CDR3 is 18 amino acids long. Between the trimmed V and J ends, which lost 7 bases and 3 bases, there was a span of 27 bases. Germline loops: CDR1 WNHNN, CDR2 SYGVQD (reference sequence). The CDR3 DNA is TGCGCCAGCAACTCAGGGACTCAAAGGCTAGGGGTGGACACTGAAGCTTTCTTT. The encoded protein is CASNSGTQRLGVDTEAFF.

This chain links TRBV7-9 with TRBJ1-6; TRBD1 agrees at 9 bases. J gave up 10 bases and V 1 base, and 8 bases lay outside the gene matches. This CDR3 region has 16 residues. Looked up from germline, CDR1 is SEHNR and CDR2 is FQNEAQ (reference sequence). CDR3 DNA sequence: TGTGCCAGCAGCTTAGAGGGACAGGGTGTGGGATCACCCCTCCACTTT. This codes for CASSLEGQGVGSPLHF.

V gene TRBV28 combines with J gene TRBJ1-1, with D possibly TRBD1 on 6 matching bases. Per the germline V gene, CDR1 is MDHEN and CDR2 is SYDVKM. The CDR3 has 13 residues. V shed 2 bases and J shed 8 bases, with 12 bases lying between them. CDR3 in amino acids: CASSLSGTSEAFF. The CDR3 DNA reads TGTGCCAGCAGTTTAAGCGGGACAAGCGAAGCTTTCTTT.

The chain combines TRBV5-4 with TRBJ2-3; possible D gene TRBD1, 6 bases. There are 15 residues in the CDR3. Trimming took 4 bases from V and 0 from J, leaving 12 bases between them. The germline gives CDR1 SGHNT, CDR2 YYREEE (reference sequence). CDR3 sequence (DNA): TGTGCCAGCAGCCGGACAGCTGCTAGCACAGATACGCAGTATTTT. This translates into CASSRTAASTDTQYF.

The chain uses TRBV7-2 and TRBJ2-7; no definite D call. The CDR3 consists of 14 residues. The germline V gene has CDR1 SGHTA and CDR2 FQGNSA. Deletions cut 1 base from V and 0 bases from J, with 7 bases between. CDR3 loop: CASSLEPSSYEQYF. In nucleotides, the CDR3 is TGTGCCAGCAGCTTAGAACCGAGCTCCTACGAGCAGTACTTC.

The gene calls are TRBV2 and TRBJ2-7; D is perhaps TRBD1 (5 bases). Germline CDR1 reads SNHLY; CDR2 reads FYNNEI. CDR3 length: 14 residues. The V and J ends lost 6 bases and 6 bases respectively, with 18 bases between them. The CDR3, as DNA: TGTGCCAGCAGAGCAGGGAATTTCCTATCCGAGCAGTACTTC. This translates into CASRAGNFLSEQYF.

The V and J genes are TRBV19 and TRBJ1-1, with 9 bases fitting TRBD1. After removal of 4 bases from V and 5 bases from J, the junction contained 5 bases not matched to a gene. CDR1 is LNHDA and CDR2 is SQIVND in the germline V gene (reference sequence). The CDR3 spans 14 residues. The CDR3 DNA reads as TGTGCCAGTAGTACCCGGACAGGGGCAACTGAAGCTTTCTTT. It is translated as CASSTRTGATEAFF.

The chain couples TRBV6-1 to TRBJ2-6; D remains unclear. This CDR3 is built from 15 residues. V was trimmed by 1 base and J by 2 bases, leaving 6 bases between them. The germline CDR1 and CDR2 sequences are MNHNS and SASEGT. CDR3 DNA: TGTGCCAGCAGTGAAGTACAAACTGGGGCCAACGTCCTGACTTTC. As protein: CASSEVQTGANVLTF.

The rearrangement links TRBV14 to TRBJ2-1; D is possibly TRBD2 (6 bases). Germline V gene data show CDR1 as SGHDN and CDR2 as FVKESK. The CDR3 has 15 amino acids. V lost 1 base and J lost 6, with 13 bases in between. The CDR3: CASSQAGLRSNEQFF. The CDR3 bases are TGTGCCAGCAGCCAAGCGGGACTTCGCAGCAATGAGCAGTTCTTC.

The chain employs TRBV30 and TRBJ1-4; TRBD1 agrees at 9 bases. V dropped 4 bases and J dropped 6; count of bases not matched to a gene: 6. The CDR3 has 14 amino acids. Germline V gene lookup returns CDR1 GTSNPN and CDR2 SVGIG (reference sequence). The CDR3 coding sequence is TGTGCCTGGATGTTACAGGGGGCGGATGAAAAACTGTTTTTT. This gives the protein CAWMLQGADEKLFF. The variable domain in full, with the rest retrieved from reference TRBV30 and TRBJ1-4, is SQTIHQWPATLVQPVGSPLSLECTVEGTSNPNLYWYRQAAGRGLQLLFYSVGIGQISSEVPQNLSASRPQDRQFILSSKKLLLSDSGFYLCAWMLQGADEKLFFGSGTQLSVL.

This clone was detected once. The CDR3 sequence is CASSLGERETQYF. For the CDR3, the DNA is TGTGCCAGCAGCTTGGGGGAGCGGGAGACCCAGTACTTC. This rearrangement joins TRBV5-6 to TRBJ2-5; tentative D call: TRBD2 (5 bases). The CDR3 extends over 13 amino acids. V lost 0 bases, J lost 5 bases, and 8 bases lay in between. Looked up from germline, CDR1 is SGHDT and CDR2 is YYEEEE.

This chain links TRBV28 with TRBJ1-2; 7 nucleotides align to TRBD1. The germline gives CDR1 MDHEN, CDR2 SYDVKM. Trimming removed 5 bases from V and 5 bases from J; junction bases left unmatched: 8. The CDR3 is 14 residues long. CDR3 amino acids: CASSPTTGTYGYTF. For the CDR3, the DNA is TGTGCCAGCAGTCCAACGACAGGGACTTATGGCTACACCTTC.

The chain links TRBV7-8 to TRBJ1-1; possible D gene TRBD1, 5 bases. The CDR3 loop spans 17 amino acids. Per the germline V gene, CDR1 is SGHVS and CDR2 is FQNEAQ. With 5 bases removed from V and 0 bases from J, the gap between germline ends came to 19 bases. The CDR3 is CASSLRPRAGMNTEAFF. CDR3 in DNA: TGTGCCAGCAGCCTAAGGCCCCGGGCAGGGATGAACACTGAAGCTTTCTTT.

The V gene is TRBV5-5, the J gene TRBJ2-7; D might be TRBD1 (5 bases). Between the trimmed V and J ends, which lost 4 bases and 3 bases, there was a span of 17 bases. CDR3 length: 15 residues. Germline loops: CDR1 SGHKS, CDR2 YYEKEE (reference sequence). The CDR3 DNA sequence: TGTGCCAGCAGCCGGACATCTTCGTTCATCTACGAGCAGTACTTC. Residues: CASSRTSSFIYEQYF. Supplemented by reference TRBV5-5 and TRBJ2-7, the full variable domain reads DAGVTQSPTHLIKTRGQQVTLRCSPISGHKSVSWYQQVLGQGPQFIFQYYEKEERGRGNFPDRFSARQFPNYSSELNVNALLLGDSALYLCASSRTSSFIYEQYFGPGTRLTVT.

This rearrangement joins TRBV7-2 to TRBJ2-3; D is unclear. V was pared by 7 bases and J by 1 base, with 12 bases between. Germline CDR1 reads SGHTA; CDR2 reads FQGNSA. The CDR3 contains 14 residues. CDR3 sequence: CASNPPAGTDTQYF. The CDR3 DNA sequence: TGTGCCAGCAACCCCCCTGCGGGCACAGATACGCAGTATTTT.

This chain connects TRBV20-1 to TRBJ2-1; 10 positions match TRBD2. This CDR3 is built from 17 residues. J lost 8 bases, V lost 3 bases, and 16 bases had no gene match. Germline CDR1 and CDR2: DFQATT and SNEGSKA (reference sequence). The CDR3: CSASPVRLAGALDEQFF. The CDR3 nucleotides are TGCAGTGCTAGTCCCGTGCGTCTAGCGGGAGCTCTCGATGAGCAGTTCTTC.

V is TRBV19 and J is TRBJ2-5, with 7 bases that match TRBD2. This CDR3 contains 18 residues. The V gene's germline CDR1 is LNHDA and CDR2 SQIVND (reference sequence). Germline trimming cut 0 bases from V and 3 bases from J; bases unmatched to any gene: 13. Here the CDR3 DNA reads TGTGCCAGTAGTATAGACGGGAGGAGGGACGGCCCAAAAGAGACCCAGTACTTC. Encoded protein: CASSIDGRRDGPKETQYF.

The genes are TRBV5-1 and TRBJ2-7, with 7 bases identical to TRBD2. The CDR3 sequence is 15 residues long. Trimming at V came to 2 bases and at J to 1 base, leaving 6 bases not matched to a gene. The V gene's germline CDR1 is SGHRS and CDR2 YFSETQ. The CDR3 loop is CASSFLREGSYEQYF. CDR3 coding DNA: TGCGCCAGCAGCTTTTTGAGGGAGGGTTCCTACGAGCAGTACTTC.

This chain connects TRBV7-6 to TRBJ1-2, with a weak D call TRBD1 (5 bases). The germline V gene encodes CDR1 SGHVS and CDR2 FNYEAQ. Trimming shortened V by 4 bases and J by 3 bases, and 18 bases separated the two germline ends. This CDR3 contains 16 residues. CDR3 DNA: TGTGCCAGCAGCTCCCGAAGCGGGGGATACGACTATGGCTACACCTTC. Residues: CASSSRSGGYDYGYTF. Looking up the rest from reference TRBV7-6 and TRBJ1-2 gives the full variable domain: GAGVSQSPRYKVTKRGQDVALRCDPISGHVSLYWYRQALGQGPEFLTYFNYEAQQDKSGLPNDRFSAERPEGSISTLTIQRTEQRDSAMYRCASSSRSGGYDYGYTFGSGTRLTVV.

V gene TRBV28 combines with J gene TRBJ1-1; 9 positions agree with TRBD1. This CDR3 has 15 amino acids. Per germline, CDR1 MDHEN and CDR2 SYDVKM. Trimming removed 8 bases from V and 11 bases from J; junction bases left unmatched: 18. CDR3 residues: CASGPGGQGRRWAFF. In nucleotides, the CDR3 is TGTGCCAGCGGCCCTGGGGGACAGGGTAGACGTTGGGCTTTCTTT.

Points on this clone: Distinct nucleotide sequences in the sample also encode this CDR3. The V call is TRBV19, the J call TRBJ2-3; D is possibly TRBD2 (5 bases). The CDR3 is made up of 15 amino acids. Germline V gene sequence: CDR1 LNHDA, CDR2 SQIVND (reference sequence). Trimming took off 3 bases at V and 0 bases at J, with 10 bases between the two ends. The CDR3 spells CASSITSGSTDTQYF. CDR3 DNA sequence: TGTGCCAGTAGTATCACGAGCGGTAGCACAGATACGCAGTATTTT.

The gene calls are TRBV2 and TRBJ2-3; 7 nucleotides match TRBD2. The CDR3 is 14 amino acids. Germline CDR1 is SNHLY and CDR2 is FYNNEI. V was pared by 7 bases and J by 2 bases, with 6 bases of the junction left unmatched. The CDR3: CASKAGTSTDTQYF. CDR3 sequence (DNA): TGTGCCAGCAAAGCGGGGACTTCCACAGATACGCAGTATTTT.

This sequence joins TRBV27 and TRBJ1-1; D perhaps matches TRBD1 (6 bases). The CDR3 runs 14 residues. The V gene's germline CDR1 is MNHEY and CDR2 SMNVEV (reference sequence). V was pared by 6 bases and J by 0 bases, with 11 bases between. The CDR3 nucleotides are TGTGCCAGCAGACAACAGGGTCTGAACACTGAAGCTTTCTTT. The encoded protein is CASRQQGLNTEAFF.

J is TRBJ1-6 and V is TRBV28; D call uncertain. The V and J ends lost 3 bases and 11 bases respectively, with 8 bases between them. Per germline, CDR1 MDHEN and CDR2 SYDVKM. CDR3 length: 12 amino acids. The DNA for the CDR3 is TGTGCCAGCAGTTTGTTGGCACCACCCCTCCACTTT. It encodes CASSLLAPPLHF.

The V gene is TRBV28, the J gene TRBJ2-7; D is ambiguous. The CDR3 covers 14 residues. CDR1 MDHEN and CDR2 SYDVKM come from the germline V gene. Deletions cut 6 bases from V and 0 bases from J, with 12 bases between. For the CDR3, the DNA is TGTGCCAGCAGACCCGCCAGGTCCTCCTACGAGCAGTACTTC. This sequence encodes CASRPARSSYEQYF.

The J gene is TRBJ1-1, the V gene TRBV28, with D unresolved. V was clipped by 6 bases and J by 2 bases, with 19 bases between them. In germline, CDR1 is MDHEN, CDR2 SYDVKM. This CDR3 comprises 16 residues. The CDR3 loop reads CASRRRLAGGNTEAFF. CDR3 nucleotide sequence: TGTGCCAGCAGACGCCGCCTAGCGGGCGGTAACACTGAAGCTTTCTTT. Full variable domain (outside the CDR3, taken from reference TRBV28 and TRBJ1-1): DVKVTQSSRYLVKRTGEKVFLECVQDMDHENMFWYRQDPGLGLRLIYFSYDVKMKEKGDIPEGYSVSREKKERFSLILESASTNQTSMYLCASRRRLAGGNTEAFFGQGTRLTVV.